A selection of T cell receptor beta chains follows, all from one sample in a study of blood T cells in healthy people across ages. TCRdb re-called the 5' RACE reads with MiXCR, one entry per CDR3 protein. The sample gives more than 750,000 distinct CDR3 sequences, 25% to 30% of which show up once; about 9.4% is in the top ten. These data are also associated with another study on T cells of mothers and their children.

The sequenced sample consisted of blood. These receptors originate from a woman in her forties in good health. Both conserved end residues are part of each CDR3. Fields, in order: V gene, clone size, J gene, D gene, CDR3 protein, CDR3 DNA. The D gene is left open where the match is weak. For some rows the clone size is stated as once, few or many, or as a class when expanded; others skip it.

>TRBV20-1|few|TRBJ2-2|TRBD2
CSVLAGRLGTGGLFF
TGCAGTGTTTTAGCGGGGAGGTTGGGCACCGGGGGGCTGTTTTTT
>TRBV2|few|TRBJ1-1|.
CASRDSASGRMNTEAFF
TGTGCCAGCAGGGACTCCGCCTCGGGACGGATGAACACTGAAGCTTTCTTT
>TRBV7-9|.|TRBJ1-2|TRBD1
CASTKTGFPNYGYTF
TGTGCCAGCACAAAGACAGGGTTCCCTAACTATGGCTACACCTTC
>TRBV6-2/TRBV6-3|.|TRBJ2-7|.
CASSYSRRGEQYF
TGTGCCAGCAGTTACTCGCGGCGAGGAGAGCAGTACTTC
>TRBV11-2|.|TRBJ2-2|TRBD1
CVSSGDRGRNGELFF
TGTGTCAGCAGCGGGGACAGGGGTCGGAATGGGGAGCTGTTTTTT
>TRBV4-1|many|TRBJ2-4|.
CASSQLPDPFSTKNIQYF
TGCGCCAGCAGCCAACTACCAGACCCCTTCTCGACCAAAAACATTCAGTACTTC
>TRBV28|.|TRBJ2-1|.
CASSLWRTVYEQFF
TGTGCCAGCAGTTTATGGCGGACAGTCTACGAGCAGTTCTTC
>TRBV6-6|many|TRBJ2-5|.
CASSTREQETQYF
TGTGCCAGCAGTACGAGGGAACAAGAGACCCAGTACTTC
>TRBV4-1|many|TRBJ2-5|TRBD1
CASGQGETQYF
TGCGCCAGCGGACAGGGGGAGACCCAGTACTTC
>TRBV12-3/TRBV12-4|few|TRBJ2-2|.
CASRFIPPGDSTGELFF
TGTGCCAGCAGATTTATCCCCCCAGGGGACTCCACCGGGGAGCTGTTTTTT
>TRBV20-1|many|TRBJ1-6|TRBD1
CSAREDREHSPLHF
TGCAGTGCTAGAGAGGACAGGGAGCATTCACCCCTCCACTTT
>TRBV6-1|many|TRBJ2-3|TRBD1
CASIPGQVADTQYF
TGTGCCAGCATTCCGGGACAGGTCGCAGATACGCAGTATTTT